The 16 T cell receptor beta chains below were found in one sample sequenced in a study of cytomegalovirus exposure and HLA in healthy donors (dated by TCRdb to about 2017). The library came from the immunoSEQ multiplex PCR assay. For the multiplex PCR, a mixture combining 60 forward primers for TCR Vbeta segments and 13 reverse primers for TCR Jbeta segments was used. Drawn from immuneACCESS, this table holds only the in-frame rearrangements with V and J called that TCRdb kept. Clones are partly lost; checked studies trace under half to an unresolved V gene and leave the rest unexplained. This sample comprises roughly 100,000 clones, roughly 71% of them detected only once. The ten largest account for roughly 4.5% of the sample. Sequenced: PBMCs. The origin of the receptors is a middle-aged woman in good health and CMV-seronegative.

This chain joins TRBV4-2 and TRBJ2-1, with a tentative D call TRBD2 (5 bases). Trimming took off 0 bases at V and 5 bases at J, with 14 bases between the two ends. The CDR3 consists of 16 residues. Germline-derived CDR1 and CDR2 are LGHNA and YNFKEQ. CDR3 coding DNA: TGTGCCAGCAGCCAAGATCCGGAGATAGCGAACAATGAGCAGTTCTTC. This codes for CASSQDPEIANNEQFF.

This clone was counted only a few times. The chain is built from TRBV6-5 and TRBJ1-6; possibly TRBD1 for D (6 bases). This CDR3 region has 14 residues. Germline CDR1 and CDR2: MNHEY and SVGAGI. V was clipped by 5 bases and J by 8 bases, with 13 bases between them. CDR3 in amino acids: CASSPAQGYSPLHF. In DNA form, the CDR3 reads TGTGCCAGCAGTCCGGCACAGGGTTATTCACCCCTCCACTTT.

V usage is TRBV27 and J usage is TRBJ2-2; 10 nucleotides match TRBD1. V shed 5 bases, J shed 4 bases, and the junction held 7 bases outside the gene matches. CDR1 and CDR2 (germline): MNHEY, SMNVEV (reference sequence). The CDR3 loop spans 16 amino acids. CDR3 nucleotides: TGTGCCAGCAGTCCTCGACAGGGGGCGCGCACCGGGGAGCTGTTTTTT. It specifies CASSPRQGARTGELFF.

The chain joins TRBV5-1 to TRBJ2-5; 11 positions match TRBD2. The CDR3 has 16 residues. The germline V gene has CDR1 SGHRS and CDR2 YFSETQ. V shed 6 bases, J shed 3 bases, and the junction held 10 bases outside the gene matches. The CDR3 loop is CASTFRNSGGEETQYF. The CDR3 nucleotides read TGCGCCAGCACCTTTCGGAATAGCGGGGGGGAAGAGACCCAGTACTTC.

The chain is built from TRBV19 and TRBJ1-6, with D possibly being TRBD1 (5 bases). Germline loops: CDR1 LNHDA, CDR2 SQIVND (reference sequence). Trimming cost V 4 bases and J 6 bases, with 25 bases left between them. This CDR3 spans 19 amino acids. CDR3 nucleotides: TGTGCCAGTAGTACGGCCGTCCGTAAGGGGACTAGCTTTAATTCACCCCTCCACTTT. It encodes CASSTAVRKGTSFNSPLHF.

This clone was picked up a small number of times. The chain uses TRBV7-3 and TRBJ1-4, with D tentatively TRBD1 (6 bases). This CDR3 spans 15 amino acids. Between the trimmed V and J ends, which lost 5 bases and 0 bases, there was a span of 10 bases. CDR1 is SGHTA and CDR2 is FQGTGA in the germline V gene. This CDR3 reads CASSPGQTTNEKLFF. The DNA of the CDR3 is TGTGCCAGCAGCCCCGGACAGACAACTAATGAAAAACTGTTTTTT.

Note on this clone: Different DNA sequences within this sample yield the same CDR3. The V call is TRBV9, the J call TRBJ2-7, with D perhaps matching TRBD1 (6 bases). V was clipped by 0 bases and J by 1 base, with 8 bases between them. The CDR3 has 14 amino acids. The germline V gene has CDR1 SGDLS and CDR2 YYNGEE. The DNA for the CDR3 is TGTGCCAGCAGCGTAGGGACAGCTTCCTACGAGCAGTACTTC. It is translated as CASSVGTASYEQYF.

This chain joins TRBV30 and TRBJ1-5; D may be TRBD1 (6 bases). The germline V and J ends were trimmed by 0 bases and 0 bases, with 6 bases remaining between them. Germline CDR1 and CDR2: GTSNPN and SVGIG (reference sequence). This CDR3 is built from 14 residues. The CDR3 is CAWSVGGSNQPQHF. The CDR3 DNA reads as TGTGCCTGGAGTGTAGGGGGTAGCAATCAGCCCCAGCATTTT.

This clone has more than one count but fewer than ten. This rearrangement joins TRBV4-1 to TRBJ2-3, with 8 positions matching TRBD2. The CDR3 consists of 14 residues. Germline V gene lookup returns CDR1 MGHRA and CDR2 YSYEKL. J was trimmed by 8 bases and V by 4 bases; bases with no gene match: 8. Here the CDR3 DNA reads TGCGCCAGCAGCCCCGGACTAGCTGTAGGTACGCAGTATTTT. Translation gives CASSPGLAVGTQYF.

This chain connects TRBV19 to TRBJ1-1, with TRBD1 identical over 8 bases. Losses at the gene ends were 3 bases for V and 1 base for J; bases not matched to a gene: 7. The CDR3 has 16 residues. Germline loops: CDR1 LNHDA, CDR2 SQIVND (reference sequence). CDR3 amino acids: CASSIDPDRANTEAFF. For the CDR3, the DNA is TGTGCCAGTAGTATCGACCCGGACAGGGCGAACACTGAAGCTTTCTTT.

This clone was counted a few times. The chain joins TRBV29-1 to TRBJ2-1; D is possibly TRBD2 (5 bases). Germline values: CDR1 SQVTM, CDR2 ANQGSEA. This CDR3 contains 18 residues. Trimming shortened V by 0 bases and J by 6 bases, and 24 bases separated the two germline ends. The CDR3 protein is CSVEDPLGAEPLGNEQFF. DNA of the CDR3: TGCAGCGTTGAAGATCCTTTGGGAGCAGAACCCCTGGGCAATGAGCAGTTCTTC.

CDR3 in amino acids: CASSLGTFSGANVLTF. The CDR3 DNA reads as TGCGCCAGCAGCTTGGGGACTTTCTCTGGGGCCAACGTCCTGACTTTC. This chain connects TRBV5-1 to TRBJ2-6; possible D gene TRBD2, 5 bases. The length of the CDR3 is 16 residues. CDR1 and CDR2 from the germline V gene are SGHRS and YFSETQ. V gave up 0 bases and J gave up 0 bases, with 7 bases separating them.

The chain is built from TRBV9 and TRBJ2-3, with D perhaps matching TRBD2 (6 bases). The germline gives CDR1 SGDLS, CDR2 YYNGEE. Trimming stripped 4 bases from V and 2 bases from J, with 14 bases between. This CDR3 is 15 amino acids long. CDR3 residues: CASSSRDLDTDTQYF. The CDR3 DNA follows: TGTGCCAGCAGCTCCCGGGACTTAGACACAGATACGCAGTATTTT.

The chain uses TRBV27 and TRBJ1-1; D is uncertain. The CDR3 runs 14 residues. CDR1 and CDR2 (germline): MNHEY, SMNVEV (reference sequence). Trimming removed 3 bases at V and 6 bases at J, with 14 bases between. The CDR3 nucleotides read TGTGCCAGCAGTTTTGGGTACAGCCAGGCTGAAGCTTTCTTT. Translation gives CASSFGYSQAEAFF.

The rearrangement joins TRBV5-1 to TRBJ2-2, with no clear D. Germline lookup yields CDR1 SGHRS and CDR2 YFSETQ. Trimming cost V 0 bases and J 1 base, with 7 bases left between them. This CDR3 region has 15 residues. CDR3 nucleotide sequence: TGCGCCAGCAGCTTGGCGAGGCTGAACACCGGGGAGCTGTTTTTT. It specifies CASSLARLNTGELFF.

This clone was observed a single time. The rearrangement links TRBV30 to TRBJ1-2, with D hard to call. The CDR3 is made up of 13 amino acids. The germline V gene encodes CDR1 GTSNPN and CDR2 SVGIG (reference sequence). The germline V and J ends were trimmed by 4 bases and 7 bases, with 16 bases remaining between them. The CDR3 DNA follows: TGTGCCTGGAAGGTTTCGCTTCGACTTGGCTACACCTTC. Translation gives CAWKVSLRLGYTF.